The entry below gives a single T cell receptor (beta chain) sequence along with its context. Its antigen is not known. V was pared by 10 bases and J by 8 bases, with 15 bases between. The CDR3 loop spans 13 amino acids. From germline, CDR1 is MNHNS and CDR2 SASEGT. The data originate from a study of early T cells in non-severe SARS-CoV-2 infection. For the study at large: Bulk RNA taken from unsorted whole blood was sequenced, leaving chains unpaired.

From the 5' RACE reads, TCRdb called clonotypes with MiXCR, one entry per CDR3 protein. The sample includes under 100,000 distinct CDR3 sequences, 8% to 13% of them seen just once. Study findings and constraints: VDJdb matching skewed toward anti-spike CD8 responses, missing private and CD4 specificities.

The chain uses TRBV6-1 and TRBJ1-6, with D tentatively TRBD1 (6 bases). This receptor was identified in an adult who was a healthcare worker with PCR-confirmed SARS-CoV-2 infection or an uninfected control (not recorded which). The sequenced sample consisted of whole blood. DNA of the CDR3: TGTGCCACAAAACAGGGACCCGATTCACCCCTCCACTTT. The encoded protein is CATKQGPDSPLHF.